This is a list of T cell receptor beta chains from one sample in a study of blood T cell repertoires in COVID-19. Repertoires were generated with immunoSEQ multiplex PCR, while TCRdb's copy carries only in-frame clones and drops some. The data show around 290,000 clones, about 89% seen once. The sample taken for sequencing was peripheral blood. These TCRs come from a young woman with COVID-19, enrolled during active disease. CDR3s include the opening cysteine and the closing phenylalanine or tryptophan. Fields, in order: clone size, CDR3 length, V gene, D gene, J gene, CDR3 protein, CDR3 DNA. D genes are given only for firm matches. Size is stated for part of the rows, as once, few or many counts, or as a class when the clone is expanded.

size: .
length: 15
V: TRBV27
D: .
J: TRBJ1-6
CDR3: CASSPRRDYNSPLHF
DNA: TGTGCCAGCAGTCCCCGCAGGGATTATAATTCACCCCTCCACTTT

size: .
length: 17
V: TRBV2
D: TRBD1
J: TRBJ2-2
CDR3: CASTPDWDRGIAGELFF
DNA: TGTGCCAGCACTCCCGATTGGGACAGGGGAATAGCCGGGGAGCTGTTTTTT

size: .
length: 17
V: TRBV5-8
D: TRBD1
J: TRBJ1-5
CDR3: CASSPWTGGYSNQPQHF
DNA: TGTGCCAGCAGCCCATGGACAGGGGGATATAGCAATCAGCCCCAGCATTTT

size: .
length: 14
V: TRBV11-1
D: TRBD1
J: TRBJ2-7
CDR3: CASSRQGAMYEQYF
DNA: TGTGCCAGCAGTCGCCAGGGGGCGATGTACGAGCAGTACTTC

size: .
length: 12
V: TRBV19
D: .
J: TRBJ2-7
CDR3: CASSMGGGEQYF
DNA: TGTGCCAGTAGTATGGGTGGAGGCGAGCAGTACTTC

size: .
length: 14
V: TRBV5-5
D: .
J: TRBJ1-3
CDR3: CASSLASSGNTIYF
DNA: TGTGCCAGCAGCTTGGCCAGCTCTGGAAACACCATATATTTT

size: .
length: 17
V: TRBV9
D: TRBD2
J: TRBJ2-1
CDR3: CASSANLAGVPYNEQFF
DNA: TGTGCCAGCAGCGCCAATCTAGCGGGGGTCCCCTACAATGAGCAGTTCTTC

size: few
length: 14
V: TRBV2
D: .
J: TRBJ2-2
CDR3: CASSEGRFTGELFF
DNA: TGTGCCAGCAGTGAAGGGCGGTTCACCGGGGAGCTGTTTTTT

size: .
length: 12
V: TRBV12-3/TRBV12-4
D: .
J: TRBJ1-5
CDR3: CASNRGNQPQHF
DNA: TGTGCCAGCAATCGAGGGAATCAGCCCCAGCATTTT

size: .
length: 15
V: TRBV18
D: .
J: TRBJ1-2
CDR3: CASSPEVHGSYGYTF
DNA: TGTGCCAGCTCACCAGAGGTACACGGTAGCTATGGCTACACCTTC

size: .
length: 15
V: TRBV28
D: TRBD1
J: TRBJ2-7
CDR3: CASSLATGSRYEQYF
DNA: TGTGCCAGCAGTTTAGCGACAGGGTCTAGGTACGAGCAGTACTTC

size: .
length: 17
V: TRBV5-4
D: .
J: TRBJ2-1
CDR3: CASSSGGKRPSWNEQFF
DNA: TGTGCCAGCAGCTCCGGCGGCAAGCGTCCTTCGTGGAATGAGCAGTTCTTC

size: once
length: 13
V: TRBV3-1/TRBV3-2
D: .
J: TRBJ1-4
CDR3: CASSQDWGQGLFF
DNA: TGTGCCAGCAGCCAAGATTGGGGCCAGGGGCTGTTTTTT

size: .
length: 13
V: TRBV4-2
D: TRBD1
J: TRBJ1-1
CDR3: CASSRTGSTEAFF
DNA: TGTGCCAGCAGCCGGACAGGTAGCACTGAAGCTTTCTTT

size: .
length: 13
V: TRBV9
D: .
J: TRBJ2-3
CDR3: CASRPGLSDTQYF
DNA: TGTGCCAGCAGGCCAGGCTTGTCAGATACGCAGTATTTT

size: .
length: 13
V: TRBV29-1
D: .
J: TRBJ1-5
CDR3: CSVGAGGNQPQHF
DNA: TGCAGCGTTGGGGCGGGGGGTAATCAGCCCCAGCATTTT

size: .
length: 13
V: TRBV15
D: .
J: TRBJ1-1
CDR3: CATSSNVNTEAFF
DNA: TGTGCCACCAGCAGCAATGTGAACACTGAAGCTTTCTTT

size: once
length: 15
V: TRBV28
D: TRBD2
J: TRBJ2-7
CDR3: CASSFGSSGSAEQYF
DNA: TGTGCCAGCAGTTTTGGATCTAGCGGGAGTGCCGAGCAGTACTTC

size: .
length: 15
V: TRBV27
D: .
J: TRBJ1-6
CDR3: CASSLEGILGSPLHF
DNA: TGTGCCAGCAGTTTGGAGGGGATTTTGGGTTCACCCCTCCACTTT

size: .
length: 15
V: TRBV27
D: .
J: TRBJ1-5
CDR3: CASSPYRDRNQPQHF
DNA: TGTGCCAGCAGTCCGTACCGGGATCGAAATCAGCCCCAGCATTTT

size: .
length: 15
V: TRBV19
D: .
J: TRBJ2-1
CDR3: CASSDPRGSINEQFF
DNA: TGTGCCAGTAGTGATCCTCGTGGGAGTATCAATGAGCAGTTCTTC

size: .
length: 18
V: TRBV30
D: TRBD2
J: TRBJ2-3
CDR3: CAWSVGLTSGGFTDTQYF
DNA: TGTGCCTGGAGTGTGGGCCTTACTAGCGGGGGCTTCACAGATACGCAGTATTTT

size: once
length: 16
V: TRBV5-8
D: TRBD2
J: TRBJ2-2
CDR3: CASSLGLAEGTGELFF
DNA: TGTGCCAGCAGCTTGGGACTAGCGGAGGGGACCGGGGAGCTGTTTTTT

size: .
length: 15
V: TRBV5-1
D: TRBD2
J: TRBJ2-7
CDR3: CASSLVASGLYEQYF
DNA: TGCGCCAGCAGCTTAGTTGCTAGCGGATTATACGAGCAGTACTTC